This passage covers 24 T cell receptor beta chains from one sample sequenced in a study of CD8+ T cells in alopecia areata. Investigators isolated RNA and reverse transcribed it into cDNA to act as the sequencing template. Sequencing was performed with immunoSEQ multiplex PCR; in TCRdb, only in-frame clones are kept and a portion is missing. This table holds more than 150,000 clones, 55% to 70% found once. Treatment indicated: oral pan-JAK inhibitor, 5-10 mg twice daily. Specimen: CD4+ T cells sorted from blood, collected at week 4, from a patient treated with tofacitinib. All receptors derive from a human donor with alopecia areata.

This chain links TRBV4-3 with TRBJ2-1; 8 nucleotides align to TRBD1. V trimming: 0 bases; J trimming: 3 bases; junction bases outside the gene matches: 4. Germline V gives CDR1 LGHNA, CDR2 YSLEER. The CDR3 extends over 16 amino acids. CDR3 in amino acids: CASSQDPGTGYNEQFF. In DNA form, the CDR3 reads TGCGCCAGCAGCCAAGATCCCGGGACAGGCTACAATGAGCAGTTCTTC.

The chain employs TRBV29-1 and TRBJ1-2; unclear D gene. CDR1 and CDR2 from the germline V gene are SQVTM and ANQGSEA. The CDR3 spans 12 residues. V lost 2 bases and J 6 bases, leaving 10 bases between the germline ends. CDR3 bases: TGCAGCGTTGAATTCTTCTCGGATGGCTACACCTTC. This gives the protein CSVEFFSDGYTF.

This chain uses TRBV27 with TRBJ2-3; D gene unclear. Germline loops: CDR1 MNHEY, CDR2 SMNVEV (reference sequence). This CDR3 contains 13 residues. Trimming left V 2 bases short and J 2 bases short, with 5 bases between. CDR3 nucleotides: TGTGCCAGCAGTTTACCCAACACAGATACGCAGTATTTT. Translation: CASSLPNTDTQYF.

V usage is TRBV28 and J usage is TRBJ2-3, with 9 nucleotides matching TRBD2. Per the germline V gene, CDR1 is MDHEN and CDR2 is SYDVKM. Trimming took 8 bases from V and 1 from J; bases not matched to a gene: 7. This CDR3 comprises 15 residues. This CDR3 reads CASSETSGRTDTQYF. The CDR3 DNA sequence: TGTGCCAGCTCCGAGACTAGCGGACGCACAGATACGCAGTATTTT.

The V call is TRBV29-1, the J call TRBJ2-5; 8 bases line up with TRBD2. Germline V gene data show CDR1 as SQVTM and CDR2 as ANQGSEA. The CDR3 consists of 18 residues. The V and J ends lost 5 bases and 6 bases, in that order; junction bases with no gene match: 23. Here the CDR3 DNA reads TGCAGCGTTCCGGACTCTGAAGCAGGCGGGGGGATCATAAAGACCCAGTACTTC. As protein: CSVPDSEAGGGIIKTQYF.

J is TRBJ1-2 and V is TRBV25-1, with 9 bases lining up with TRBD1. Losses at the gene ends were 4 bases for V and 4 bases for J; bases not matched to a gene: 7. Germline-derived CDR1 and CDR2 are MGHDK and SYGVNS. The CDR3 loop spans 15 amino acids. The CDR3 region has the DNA TGTGCCAGCAGTGCGGGACAGGGACTCTCCTATGGCTACACCTTC. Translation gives CASSAGQGLSYGYTF.

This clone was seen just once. The chain's CDR3 is CASSSAGGHQETQYF. CDR3 nucleotide sequence: TGTGCCAGCAGCTCGGCGGGGGGCCACCAAGAGACCCAGTACTTC. The V call is TRBV7-9, the J call TRBJ2-5; 8 bases are a match to TRBD2. This CDR3 contains 15 residues. Germline V lookup: CDR1 SEHNR, CDR2 FQNEAQ (reference sequence). With 4 bases clipped from V and 0 bases from J, the junction kept 4 bases outside the gene matches.

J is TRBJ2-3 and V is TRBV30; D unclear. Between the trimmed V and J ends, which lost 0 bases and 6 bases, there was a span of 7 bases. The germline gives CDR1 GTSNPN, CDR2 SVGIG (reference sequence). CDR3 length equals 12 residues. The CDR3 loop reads CAWSVLRDTQYF. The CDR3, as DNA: TGTGCCTGGAGTGTACTTCGGGATACGCAGTATTTT.

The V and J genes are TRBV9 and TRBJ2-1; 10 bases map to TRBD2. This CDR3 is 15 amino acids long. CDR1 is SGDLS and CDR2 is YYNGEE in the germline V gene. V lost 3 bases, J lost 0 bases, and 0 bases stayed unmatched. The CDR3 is CASSASGSSYNEQFF. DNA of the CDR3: TGTGCCAGCAGCGCTAGCGGGAGCTCCTACAATGAGCAGTTCTTC.

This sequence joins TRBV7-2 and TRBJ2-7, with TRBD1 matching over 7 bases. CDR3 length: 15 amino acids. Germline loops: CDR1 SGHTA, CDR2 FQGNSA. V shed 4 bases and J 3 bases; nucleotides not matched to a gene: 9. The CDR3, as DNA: TGTGCCAGCAGCTCGCAGGGACAGACCCTCTACGAGCAGTACTTC. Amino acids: CASSSQGQTLYEQYF.

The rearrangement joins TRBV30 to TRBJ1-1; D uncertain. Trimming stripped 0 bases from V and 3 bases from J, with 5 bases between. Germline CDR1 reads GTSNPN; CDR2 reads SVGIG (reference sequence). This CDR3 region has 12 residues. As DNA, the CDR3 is TGTGCCTGGAGTGTAGGGCACACTGAAGCTTTCTTT. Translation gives CAWSVGHTEAFF.

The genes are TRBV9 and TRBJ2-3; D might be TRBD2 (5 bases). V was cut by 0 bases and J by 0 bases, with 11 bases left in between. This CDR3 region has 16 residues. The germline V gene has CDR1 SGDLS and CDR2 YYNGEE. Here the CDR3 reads CASSVGVGSSTDTQYF. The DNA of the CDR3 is TGTGCCAGCAGCGTAGGTGTAGGGAGTAGCACAGATACGCAGTATTTT. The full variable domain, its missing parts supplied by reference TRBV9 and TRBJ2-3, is DSGVTQTPKHLITATGQRVTLRCSPRSGDLSVYWYQQSLDQGLQFLIQYYNGEERAKGNILERFSAQQFPDLHSELNLSSLELGDSALYFCASSVGVGSSTDTQYFGPGTRLTVL.

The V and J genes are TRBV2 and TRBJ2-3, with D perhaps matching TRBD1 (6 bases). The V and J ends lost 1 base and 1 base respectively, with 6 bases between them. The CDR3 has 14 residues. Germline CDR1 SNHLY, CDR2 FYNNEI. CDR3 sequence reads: CASSEGGRTDTQYF. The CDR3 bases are TGTGCCAGCAGTGAAGGGGGGCGCACAGATACGCAGTATTTT.

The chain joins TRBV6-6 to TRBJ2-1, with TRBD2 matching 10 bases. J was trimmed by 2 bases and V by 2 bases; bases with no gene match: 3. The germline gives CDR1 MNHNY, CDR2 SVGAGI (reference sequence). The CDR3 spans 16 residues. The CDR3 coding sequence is TGTGCCAGCAGTTACGGTAGCGGGGGGACCTACAATGAGCAGTTCTTC. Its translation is CASSYGSGGTYNEQFF.

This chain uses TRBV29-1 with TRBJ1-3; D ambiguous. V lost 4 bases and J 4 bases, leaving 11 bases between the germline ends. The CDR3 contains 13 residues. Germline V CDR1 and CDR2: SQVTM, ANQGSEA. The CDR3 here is CSVAGVFGNTIYF. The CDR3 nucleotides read TGCAGCGTTGCGGGAGTCTTCGGAAACACCATATATTTT.

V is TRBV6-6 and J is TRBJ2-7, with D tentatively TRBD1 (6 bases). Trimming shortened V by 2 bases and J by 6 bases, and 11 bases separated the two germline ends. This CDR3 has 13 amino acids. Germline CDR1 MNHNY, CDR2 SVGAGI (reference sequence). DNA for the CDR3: TGTGCCAGCAGTTACGAACAGGGCCCCGAGCAGTACTTC. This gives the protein CASSYEQGPEQYF.

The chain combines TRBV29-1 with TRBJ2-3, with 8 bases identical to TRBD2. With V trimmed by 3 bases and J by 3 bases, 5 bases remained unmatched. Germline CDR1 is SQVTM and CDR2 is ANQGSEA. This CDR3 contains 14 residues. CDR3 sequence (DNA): TGCAGCGTTGACGAAATAGCGGGGACAGATACGCAGTATTTT. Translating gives CSVDEIAGTDTQYF.

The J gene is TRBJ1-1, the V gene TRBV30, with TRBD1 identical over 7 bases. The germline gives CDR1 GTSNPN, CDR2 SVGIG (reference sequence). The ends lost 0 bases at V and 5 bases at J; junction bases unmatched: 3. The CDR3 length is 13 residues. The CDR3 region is CAWSVQGKTEAFF. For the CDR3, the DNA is TGTGCCTGGAGTGTACAGGGGAAGACTGAAGCTTTCTTT.

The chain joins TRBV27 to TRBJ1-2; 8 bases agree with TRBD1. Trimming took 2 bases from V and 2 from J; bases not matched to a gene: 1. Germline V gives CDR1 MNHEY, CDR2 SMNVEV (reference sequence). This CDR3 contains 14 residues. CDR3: CASSLNRGNYGYTF. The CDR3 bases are TGTGCCAGCAGTTTAAACAGGGGGAACTATGGCTACACCTTC.

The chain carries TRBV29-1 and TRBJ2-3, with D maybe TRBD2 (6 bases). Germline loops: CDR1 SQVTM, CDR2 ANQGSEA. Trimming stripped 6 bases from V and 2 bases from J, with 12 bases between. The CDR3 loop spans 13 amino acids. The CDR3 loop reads CSVEGGHTDTQYF. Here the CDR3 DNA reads TGCAGCGTGGAGGGCGGCCACACAGATACGCAGTATTTT.

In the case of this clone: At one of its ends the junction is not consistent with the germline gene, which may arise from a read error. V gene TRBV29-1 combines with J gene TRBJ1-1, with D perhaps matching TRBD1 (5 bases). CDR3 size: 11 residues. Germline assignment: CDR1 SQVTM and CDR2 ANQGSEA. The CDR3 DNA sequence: TGCAGCGCTGAAGAACAGGTTGAAGCTTTCTTT. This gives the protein CSAEEQVEAFF.

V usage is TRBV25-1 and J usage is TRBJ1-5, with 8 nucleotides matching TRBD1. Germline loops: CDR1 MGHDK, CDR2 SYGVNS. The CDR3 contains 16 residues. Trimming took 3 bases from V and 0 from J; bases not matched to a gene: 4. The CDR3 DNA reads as TGTGCCAGCAGTGATGGACAGGGATTTAGCAATCAGCCCCAGCATTTT. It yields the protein CASSDGQGFSNQPQHF.

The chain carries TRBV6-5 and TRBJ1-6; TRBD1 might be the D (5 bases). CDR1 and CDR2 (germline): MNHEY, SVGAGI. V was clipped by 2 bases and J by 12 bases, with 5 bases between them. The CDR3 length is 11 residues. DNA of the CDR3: TGTGCCAGCAGTTACGGGGGACCCCTCCACTTT. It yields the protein CASSYGGPLHF.

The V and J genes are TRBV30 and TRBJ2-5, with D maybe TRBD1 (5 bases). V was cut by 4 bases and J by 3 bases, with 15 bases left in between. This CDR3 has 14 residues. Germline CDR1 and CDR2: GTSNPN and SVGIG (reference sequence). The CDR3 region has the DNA TGTGCCTGGACCCTCGGATTAGGGGAAGAGACCCAGTACTTC. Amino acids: CAWTLGLGEETQYF.